These 21 T cell receptor beta chains came from one sample sequenced in a study of blood T cell repertoires in COVID-19. TCRdb's copy holds only in-frame clones and misses some; the assay was immunoSEQ multiplex PCR. Of 27,000 or so clones listed, approximately 88% are singletons. What was sequenced was peripheral blood. The receptors stem from a woman between 45 and 65 years old with active COVID-19.

The chain employs TRBV27 and TRBJ1-5; possibly TRBD1 for D (5 bases). This CDR3 has 14 amino acids. Germline loops: CDR1 MNHEY, CDR2 SMNVEV (reference sequence). V was cut by 5 bases and J by 3 bases, with 11 bases left in between. The CDR3 bases are TGTGCCAGCAGTAGGGGCAGGGACAATCAGCCCCAGCATTTT. It translates to CASSRGRDNQPQHF.

This clone was recorded once. The chain uses TRBV5-1 and TRBJ1-3; 9 bases agree with TRBD1. Trimming took 4 bases from V and 4 from J; bases not matched to a gene: 3. This CDR3 spans 14 amino acids. Germline V gene sequence: CDR1 SGHRS, CDR2 YFSETQ. The CDR3 protein is CASSRDRVGNTIYF. CDR3 nucleotides: TGCGCCAGCAGCCGGGACAGGGTCGGAAACACCATATATTTT.

The V and J genes are TRBV6-1 and TRBJ2-2; 7 bases fit TRBD1. This CDR3 has 15 residues. Trimming cost V 0 bases and J 7 bases; bases outside gene matches: 5. Germline V lookup: CDR1 MNHNS, CDR2 SASEGT. The CDR3 DNA follows: TGTGCCAGCAGTGAAGCACAGGGGTATGGCGGGGAGCTGTTTTTT. It is translated as CASSEAQGYGGELFF.

The chain uses TRBV30 and TRBJ2-1; 10 bases agree with TRBD2. The CDR3 covers 15 residues. The ends lost 7 bases at V and 6 bases at J; junction bases unmatched: 12. Looked up from germline, CDR1 is GTSNPN and CDR2 is SVGIG (reference sequence). The CDR3 bases are TGTGCCTTAACCCCCGTTAGCGGGAGGTCCAATGAGCAGTTCTTC. It encodes CALTPVSGRSNEQFF.

V gene TRBV5-1 combines with J gene TRBJ2-1; 13 nucleotides agree with TRBD2. The germline V gene has CDR1 SGHRS and CDR2 YFSETQ. Trimming at V came to 4 bases and at J to 2 bases, leaving 9 bases not matched to a gene. CDR3 length: 18 amino acids. The CDR3 DNA is TGCGCCAGCAGCGGAATGGGACTAGCGGGGTCAACCTACAATGAGCAGTTCTTC. This sequence encodes CASSGMGLAGSTYNEQFF. Full variable domain (outside the CDR3, taken from reference TRBV5-1 and TRBJ2-1): KAGVTQTPRYLIKTRGQQVTLSCSPISGHRSVSWYQQTPGQGLQFLFEYFSETQRNKGNFPGRFSGRQFSNSRSEMNVSTLELGDSALYLCASSGMGLAGSTYNEQFFGPGTRLTVL.

J is TRBJ2-1 and V is TRBV28, with 8 bases lining up with TRBD2. The CDR3 is made up of 13 amino acids. CDR1 is MDHEN and CDR2 is SYDVKM in the germline V gene. Trimming cost V 3 bases and J 6 bases; bases outside gene matches: 1. The CDR3 loop reads CASSFGRGNEQFF. The CDR3 nucleotides are TGTGCCAGCAGTTTCGGGAGGGGCAATGAGCAGTTCTTC.

CDR3 loop: CSASRGDEQYF. The CDR3 DNA reads TGCAGTGCTAGTCGGGGGGACGAGCAGTACTTC. The V gene is TRBV20-1, the J gene TRBJ2-7, with 7 bases identical to TRBD2. The J segment lost 5 bases and the V segment lost 3 bases, leaving 1 base of the junction unmatched. The CDR3 consists of 11 residues. Germline lookup yields CDR1 DFQATT and CDR2 SNEGSKA (reference sequence).

The chain is built from TRBV12-3 or TRBV12-4 and TRBJ1-1; the D is unclear. The CDR3 spans 13 residues. Trimming took off 5 bases at V and 4 bases at J, with 11 bases between the two ends. The DNA for the CDR3 is TGTGCCAGCAGTCCAGGCCTGCTCACTGAAGCTTTCTTT. It yields the protein CASSPGLLTEAFF.

CDR3 sequence: CASSLGGQASYGYTF. The CDR3 bases are TGTGCCAGCAGCTTGGGTGGACAGGCCTCCTATGGCTACACCTTC. The chain links TRBV5-6 to TRBJ1-2; the match to TRBD1 covers 7 bases. CDR1 is SGHDT, CDR2 YYEEEE, per germline. This CDR3 has 15 residues. With V trimmed by 0 bases and J by 4 bases, 6 bases remained unmatched.

V is TRBV28 and J is TRBJ2-2, with 10 nucleotides matching TRBD1. The CDR3 totals 15 residues. Trimming at V came to 4 bases and at J to 7 bases, leaving 6 bases not matched to a gene. Germline CDR1 reads MDHEN; CDR2 reads SYDVKM. CDR3 sequence reads: CASSSGTGVHGELFF. The CDR3 DNA follows: TGTGCCAGCAGTTCAGGGACAGGGGTTCACGGGGAGCTGTTTTTT.

This chain links TRBV9 with TRBJ2-3, with 9 bases identical to TRBD2. Germline V gives CDR1 SGDLS, CDR2 YYNGEE. The CDR3 extends over 15 amino acids. The V and J ends lost 3 bases and 1 base, in that order; junction bases with no gene match: 3. The CDR3 region is CASSGLAVGTDTQYF. CDR3 nucleotides: TGTGCCAGCAGCGGACTAGCGGTAGGCACAGATACGCAGTATTTT.

V is TRBV7-9 and J is TRBJ2-1; 9 positions match TRBD2. Per germline, CDR1 SEHNR and CDR2 FQNEAQ (reference sequence). The CDR3 is made up of 18 amino acids. V shed 5 bases and J 1 base; nucleotides not matched to a gene: 12. The CDR3 nucleotides are TGTGCCAGCAGCCCCCGCCGACTAGCGGAAATATCCTACAATGAGCAGTTCTTC. Translated: CASSPRRLAEISYNEQFF.

The V gene is TRBV18, the J gene TRBJ2-3; TRBD1 is a possible D gene (5 bases). The CDR3 contains 12 residues. CDR1 and CDR2 from the germline V gene are KGHSH and LQKENI. The V end lost 3 bases, the J end lost 5 bases, and 6 bases lay between the germline ends. CDR3 sequence: CASSPQGDTQYF. The CDR3, as DNA: TGTGCCAGCTCACCTCAGGGAGATACGCAGTATTTT.

This chain joins TRBV9 and TRBJ2-1; 7 nucleotides match TRBD2. The germline CDR1 and CDR2 sequences are SGDLS and YYNGEE. The V segment lost 3 bases and the J segment 3 bases; nucleotides outside the gene matches: 15. The CDR3 consists of 18 residues. CDR3 sequence reads: CASSAAPGSGGLYNEQFF. For the CDR3, the DNA is TGTGCCAGCAGCGCGGCCCCGGGATCGGGAGGACTCTACAATGAGCAGTTCTTC. Full variable domain (remainder filled in from reference TRBV9 and TRBJ2-1): DSGVTQTPKHLITATGQRVTLRCSPRSGDLSVYWYQQSLDQGLQFLIQYYNGEERAKGNILERFSAQQFPDLHSELNLSSLELGDSALYFCASSAAPGSGGLYNEQFFGPGTRLTVL.

The CDR3 sequence is CASTFHWERASSYEQYF. The DNA of the CDR3 is TGTGCCAGCACCTTCCATTGGGAGAGGGCGAGCTCCTACGAGCAGTACTTC. The chain recombines TRBV7-2 with TRBJ2-7; TRBD2 is a possible D gene (5 bases). From germline, CDR1 is SGHTA and CDR2 FQGNSA. V was trimmed by 7 bases and J by 0 bases, leaving 22 bases between them. The CDR3 extends over 17 amino acids.

The V gene is TRBV27, the J gene TRBJ2-5, with TRBD2 matching 10 bases. The germline V gene has CDR1 MNHEY and CDR2 SMNVEV (reference sequence). The CDR3 loop spans 16 amino acids. Unmatched junction bases numbered 9, after V lost 6 bases and J lost 2 bases. Here the CDR3 reads CASSPLSSGGQETQYF. In nucleotides, the CDR3 is TGTGCCAGCAGCCCTCTCTCTAGCGGGGGACAAGAGACCCAGTACTTC.

This clone was picked up a small number of times. The chain is built from TRBV2 and TRBJ1-5, with 8 bases fitting TRBD1. CDR3 length: 13 amino acids. CDR1 and CDR2 from the germline V gene are SNHLY and FYNNEI. J gave up 4 bases and V 4 bases, and 0 bases lay outside the gene matches. CDR3 sequence reads: CASSGTGNQPQHF. Here the CDR3 DNA reads TGTGCCAGCAGTGGGACAGGGAATCAGCCCCAGCATTTT.

The chain combines TRBV5-1 with TRBJ1-1; 8 nucleotides align to TRBD1. Trimming removed 0 bases from V and 2 bases from J; junction bases left unmatched: 3. Per the germline V gene, CDR1 is SGHRS and CDR2 is YFSETQ. The CDR3 is 15 amino acids. CDR3: CASSLGTGRNTEAFF. DNA for the CDR3: TGCGCCAGCAGCTTGGGGACAGGGAGAAACACTGAAGCTTTCTTT.

This sequence joins TRBV28 and TRBJ2-1; 9 bases align to TRBD2. Germline V CDR1 and CDR2: MDHEN, SYDVKM. This CDR3 region has 15 residues. Trimming removed 2 bases from V and 2 bases from J; junction bases left unmatched: 1. The CDR3 protein is CASSLKREAYNEQFF. The CDR3 DNA reads TGTGCCAGCAGTTTAAAGCGGGAGGCCTACAATGAGCAGTTCTTC.

This chain uses TRBV7-9 with TRBJ2-1; 7 nucleotides agree with TRBD2. The V gene end was trimmed by 2 bases and the J gene end by 2 bases; junction bases not matched to a gene: 6. The CDR3 is 16 residues long. The germline V gene encodes CDR1 SEHNR and CDR2 FQNEAQ (reference sequence). CDR3 DNA sequence: TGTGCCAGCAGCTTATTGAGGGAGGGAACCTACAATGAGCAGTTCTTC. This codes for CASSLLREGTYNEQFF.

The chain carries TRBV5-6 and TRBJ2-1; 9 bases are shared with TRBD2. CDR3 size: 15 residues. Per the germline V gene, CDR1 is SGHDT and CDR2 is YYEEEE. J lost 4 bases, V lost 0 bases, and 2 bases had no gene match. The CDR3 DNA follows: TGTGCCAGCAGCTTGGGGCTAGCGGGATACAATGAGCAGTTCTTC. Its translation is CASSLGLAGYNEQFF.